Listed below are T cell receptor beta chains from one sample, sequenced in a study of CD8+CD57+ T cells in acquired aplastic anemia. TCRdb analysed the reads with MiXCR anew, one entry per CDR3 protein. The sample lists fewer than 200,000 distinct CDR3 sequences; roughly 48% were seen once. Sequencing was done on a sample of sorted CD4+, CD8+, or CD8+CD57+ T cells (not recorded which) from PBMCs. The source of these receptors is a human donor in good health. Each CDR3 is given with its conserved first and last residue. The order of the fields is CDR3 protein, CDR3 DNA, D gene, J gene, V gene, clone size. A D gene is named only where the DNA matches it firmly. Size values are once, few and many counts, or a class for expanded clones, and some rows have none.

CASSYASVYAYEQYF TGTGCCAGCAGTTACGCTAGCGTTTACGCCTACGAGCAGTACTTC - TRBJ2-7 TRBV6-2/TRBV6-3 many
CSARVGQGTNQPQHF TGCAGTGCTAGAGTTGGCCAGGGTACCAATCAGCCCCAGCATTTT - TRBJ1-5 TRBV20-1 many
CSAGGSGGNTDTQYF TGCAGTGCGGGTGGTAGCGGGGGGAACACAGATACGCAGTATTTT TRBD2 TRBJ2-3 TRBV20-1 many
CAISGSPGLAGTGELFF TGTGCCATCAGTGGAAGCCCGGGACTAGCGGGCACCGGGGAGCTGTTTTTT TRBD2 TRBJ2-2 TRBV10-3 -
CASSFRGTYEQYF TGTGCCAGCAGCTTTCGGGGAACCTACGAGCAGTACTTC - TRBJ2-7 TRBV7-9 -
CAISGGQGGTQYF TGTGCCATCAGTGGGGGACAGGGAGGGACCCAGTACTTC TRBD1 TRBJ2-5 TRBV10-3 -
CASSLLERGRWFF TGTGCCAGCAGCTTACTGGAGCGGGGCCGTTGGTTCTTC TRBD2 TRBJ2-1 TRBV7-2 many
CAISESSGGTDTQYF TGTGCCATCAGTGAGTCAAGCGGGGGAACAGATACGCAGTATTTT TRBD2 TRBJ2-3 TRBV10-3 many
CATSATATDTQYF TGTGCCACCAGTGCTACGGCAACAGATACGCAGTATTTT - TRBJ2-3 TRBV24-1 -
CASRRTGDGGYTF TGTGCCAGTAGGAGGACAGGCGATGGTGGCTACACCTTC TRBD1 TRBJ1-2 TRBV19 -
CASSWPNTGELFF TGTGCCAGCAGCTGGCCAAACACCGGGGAGCTGTTTTTT - TRBJ2-2 TRBV7-2 many
CASSLKDGGNEKLFF TGTGCCAGCAGCCTCAAGGACGGCGGAAATGAAAAACTGTTTTTT - TRBJ1-4 TRBV7-2 many
CASSYLGAGTDTQYF TGTGCCAGCAGTTACTTGGGGGCAGGCACAGATACGCAGTATTTT - TRBJ2-3 TRBV6-5 -
CASSPPTGMNTEAFF TGTGCCAGCAGCCCTCCGACAGGGATGAACACTGAAGCTTTCTTT TRBD1 TRBJ1-1 TRBV14 -
CAARGSLLYEQYF TGTGCCGCCCGGGGCAGCCTCCTCTACGAGCAGTACTTC - TRBJ2-7 TRBV19 many
CASSYLAGHGYTGELFF TGTGCCAGCAGTTACCTGGCAGGGCATGGCTACACCGGGGAGCTGTTTTTT - TRBJ2-2 TRBV6-5 -
CASSISTQPQHF TGTGCCAGTAGTATCTCGACTCAGCCCCAGCATTTT - TRBJ1-5 TRBV19 -
CATSDLQGNIQYF TGTGCCACCAGTGATTTACAGGGAAACATTCAGTACTTC - TRBJ2-4 TRBV24-1 -
CASSDSGGGAADTQYF TGTGCCAGCAGTGACTCGGGCGGGGGGGCCGCAGATACGCAGTATTTT TRBD2 TRBJ2-3 TRBV6-4 once
CSAREAGAGNYEQYF TGCAGTGCTAGAGAGGCGGGAGCCGGGAACTACGAGCAGTACTTC TRBD2 TRBJ2-7 TRBV20-1 many
CASSYPPGLAPETQYF TGTGCCAGCAGTTATCCCCCCGGACTAGCCCCAGAGACCCAGTACTTC TRBD2 TRBJ2-5 TRBV6-2/TRBV6-3 few
CASSPTGGSNTEAFF TGTGCCAGCAGCCCTACGGGGGGGTCGAACACTGAAGCTTTCTTT - TRBJ1-1 TRBV3-1 many
CASSEYRGRFTEAFF TGTGCCAGCAGTGAATACAGGGGGCGTTTCACTGAAGCTTTCTTT TRBD1 TRBJ1-1 TRBV25-1 many
CATKRGGRGSYNSPLHF TGTGCCACCAAACGGGGGGGGAGAGGCTCCTATAATTCACCCCTCCACTTT - TRBJ1-6 TRBV15 -
CAISGQRSQGTQYF TGTGCCATCAGTGGACAAAGGAGCCAAGGGACCCAGTACTTC - TRBJ2-5 TRBV10-3 few
CASSLGMGQGSTEAFF TGTGCCAGCAGCCTAGGGATGGGACAGGGGAGCACTGAAGCTTTCTTT TRBD1 TRBJ1-1 TRBV7-6 -
CASSSGEGGTRFF TGCGCCAGCAGCTCCGGCGAGGGGGGGACACGGTTCTTC - TRBJ2-1 TRBV5-1 many